The 27 T cell receptor beta chains in this list originate from one sample, sequenced in a study of T cell responses to AZD1222 COVID-19 vaccine (dated by TCRdb to about 2021). The receptor library was made with the immunoSEQ multiplex PCR assay. This immuneACCESS table, as held by TCRdb, lists in-frame sequences with V and J called but not all clones. Of the missing ones, under half trace to an unresolved V gene in checked studies; the others have no known cause. The sample table holds about 72,000 clones, of which 70% to 90% were seen once. The top ten constitute about 2.5% of the sample. This sample's time point label indicates: baseline before first vaccination. Specimen: peripheral blood, collected on day 0 of AZD1222 vaccination. These TCRs come from an adult in good health.

J is TRBJ1-1 and V is TRBV7-2; D remains unclear. Between the trimmed V and J ends, which lost 5 bases and 6 bases, there was a span of 13 bases. The CDR3 consists of 13 residues. Germline values: CDR1 SGHTA, CDR2 FQGNSA. CDR3 sequence reads: CASSADWQSEAFF. Written as DNA, the CDR3 is TGTGCCAGCAGCGCAGACTGGCAGTCTGAAGCTTTCTTT.

The chain couples TRBV6-6 to TRBJ1-3; D not certain. Germline V lookup: CDR1 MNHNY, CDR2 SVGAGI (reference sequence). Trimming cost V 8 bases and J 2 bases, with 13 bases left between them. The CDR3 loop spans 14 amino acids. In nucleotides, the CDR3 is TGTGCCAGCTTCCTTGGGGTCACTGGAAACACCATATATTTT. This codes for CASFLGVTGNTIYF.

This chain uses TRBV30 with TRBJ1-5; 8 positions agree with TRBD1. The V gene end was trimmed by 0 bases and the J gene end by 5 bases; junction bases not matched to a gene: 12. Per germline, CDR1 GTSNPN and CDR2 SVGIG (reference sequence). The CDR3 has 17 amino acids. The CDR3 bases are TGTGCCTGGAGTGTAGGGTCAGGGGGCCGGTTCGATCAGCCCCAGCATTTT. It is translated as CAWSVGSGGRFDQPQHF.

This chain uses TRBV5-1 with TRBJ2-5, with 8 positions matching TRBD1. Germline V CDR1 and CDR2: SGHRS, YFSETQ. This CDR3 comprises 15 residues. J was trimmed by 2 bases and V by 4 bases; bases with no gene match: 7. CDR3: CASSTGQGPQETQYF. CDR3 coding DNA: TGCGCCAGCAGCACAGGACAGGGCCCACAAGAGACCCAGTACTTC.

The chain has TRBV5-1 and TRBJ2-7; D is undetermined. Trimming pared 0 bases from V and 3 bases from J, leaving 4 bases between. Looked up from germline, CDR1 is SGHRS and CDR2 is YFSETQ. The CDR3 runs 12 residues. CDR3 sequence reads: CASSLEYYEQYF. The CDR3 DNA sequence: TGCGCCAGCAGCTTGGAATACTACGAGCAGTACTTC.

This chain connects TRBV10-1 to TRBJ2-3; no clear D. The CDR3 length is 12 residues. Looked up from germline, CDR1 is WNHNN and CDR2 is SYGVQD (reference sequence). With 6 bases removed from V and 6 bases from J, the gap between germline ends came to 10 bases. The CDR3 reads CASSRNSDTQYF. The CDR3 DNA follows: TGCGCCAGCAGCCGGAATAGCGATACGCAGTATTTT.

The J gene is TRBJ1-1, the V gene TRBV6-5; D might be TRBD1 (5 bases). Germline-derived CDR1 and CDR2 are MNHEY and SVGAGI. The CDR3 totals 15 residues. Trimming pared 8 bases from V and 1 base from J, leaving 17 bases between. This chain's CDR3 is CASGGYRYGNTEAFF. The CDR3 DNA is TGTGCCAGCGGGGGTTACAGGTATGGGAACACTGAAGCTTTCTTT.

This clone was seen only once. The chain recombines TRBV3-1 (or the pseudogene TRBV3-2) with TRBJ2-1; 8 nucleotides match TRBD2. Germline V gives CDR1 LGHDT, CDR2 YNNKEL (reference sequence). The V and J ends lost 0 bases and 7 bases, in that order; junction bases with no gene match: 2. The CDR3 covers 14 residues. The CDR3 spells CASSQERLANEQFF. The CDR3, as DNA: TGTGCCAGCAGCCAAGAGAGACTAGCGAATGAGCAGTTCTTC.

As to this clone: Other nucleotide sequences in the sample specify the same CDR3. The chain links TRBV18 to TRBJ2-7; no firm D call. CDR3 length: 13 amino acids. Trimming cost V 2 bases and J 2 bases, with 7 bases left between them. CDR1 is KGHSH, CDR2 LQKENI, per germline. The CDR3 DNA sequence: TGTGCCAGCTCACCAGGTAGAGCCTACGAGCAGTACTTC. Amino acids: CASSPGRAYEQYF.

V gene TRBV30 combines with J gene TRBJ1-5; possibly TRBD1 for D (5 bases). This CDR3 is 14 amino acids long. Germline V gene data show CDR1 as GTSNPN and CDR2 as SVGIG (reference sequence). V was trimmed by 2 bases and J by 1 base, leaving 9 bases between them. CDR3 sequence reads: CAWSSGDSNQPQHF. In DNA form, the CDR3 reads TGTGCCTGGAGTTCCGGGGACAGCAATCAGCCCCAGCATTTT.

This sequence joins TRBV3-1 (or the pseudogene TRBV3-2) and TRBJ1-4; no clear D. The V gene lost 4 bases and the J gene lost 7 bases, with 10 bases spanning the gap. Germline lookup yields CDR1 LGHDT and CDR2 YNNKEL (reference sequence). This CDR3 contains 13 residues. The CDR3 DNA follows: TGTGCCAGCAGCCCTCGGCTAGTTGAAAAACTGTTTTTT. Its translation is CASSPRLVEKLFF.

The J gene is TRBJ2-7, the V gene TRBV6-6; D is perhaps TRBD1 (5 bases). Trimming pared 5 bases from V and 3 bases from J, leaving 14 bases between. The CDR3 loop spans 14 amino acids. CDR1 MNHNY and CDR2 SVGAGI come from the germline V gene (reference sequence). CDR3: CASSLDRTLYEQYF. For the CDR3, the DNA is TGTGCCAGCAGTCTTGACAGAACCCTCTACGAGCAGTACTTC.

The gene calls are TRBV4-3 and TRBJ2-7; weak D call: TRBD2 (6 bases). V gave up 4 bases and J gave up 2 bases, with 15 bases separating them. There are 15 residues in the CDR3. Germline-derived CDR1 and CDR2 are LGHNA and YSLEER. The CDR3 coding sequence is TGCGCCAGCAGCCGAGGGATCGGCGGGACCTACGAGCAGTACTTC. Amino acids: CASSRGIGGTYEQYF.

The chain combines TRBV19 with TRBJ2-7; TRBD1 aligns across 8 bases. Germline V lookup: CDR1 LNHDA, CDR2 SQIVND (reference sequence). This CDR3 contains 16 residues. Germline trimming cut 2 bases from V and 2 bases from J; bases unmatched to any gene: 8. CDR3 sequence (DNA): TGTGCCAGTAGTATATCCCTGACAGGGGCGGCCTACGAGCAGTACTTC. Protein sequence: CASSISLTGAAYEQYF.

V and J are TRBV5-6 and TRBJ2-7, with 11 bases aligning to TRBD2. With 5 bases clipped from V and 0 bases from J, the junction kept 4 bases outside the gene matches. This CDR3 contains 15 residues. Germline V CDR1 and CDR2: SGHDT, YYEEEE. CDR3 region: CASRATSGGSYEQYF. CDR3 nucleotides: TGTGCCAGCAGAGCCACTAGCGGGGGCTCCTACGAGCAGTACTTC.

This clone was observed a few times. The rearrangement joins TRBV7-3 to TRBJ2-3; perhaps TRBD2 as D (5 bases). The V gene lost 0 bases and the J gene lost 1 base, with 5 bases spanning the gap. Germline V gene sequence: CDR1 SGHTA, CDR2 FQGTGA. The CDR3 extends over 14 amino acids. This CDR3 is CASSLTSGTDTQYF. Here the CDR3 DNA reads TGTGCCAGCAGCTTAACTAGCGGCACAGATACGCAGTATTTT. Drawing the rest from reference TRBV7-3 and TRBJ2-3, the complete variable domain is GAGVSQTPSNKVTEKGKYVELRCDPISGHTALYWYRQSLGQGPEFLIYFQGTGAADDSGLPNDRFFAVRPEGSVSTLKIQRTERGDSAVYLCASSLTSGTDTQYFGPGTRLTVL.

The chain has TRBV25-1 and TRBJ2-7; 10 bases map to TRBD1. The CDR3 consists of 13 residues. The V segment lost 6 bases and the J segment 5 bases; nucleotides outside the gene matches: 4. CDR1 and CDR2 (germline): MGHDK, SYGVNS. The CDR3 coding sequence is TGTGCCAGCAGGGGACAGGGGAGAAACGAGCAGTACTTC. It codes for CASRGQGRNEQYF.

This clone was recorded only once. The rearrangement uses TRBV10-3 and TRBJ2-4; 8 bases map to TRBD1. In germline, CDR1 is ENHRY, CDR2 SYGVKD. The junction had 5 bases not matched to a gene; V was cut back by 10 bases and J by 3 bases. This CDR3 spans 13 amino acids. The CDR3 DNA is TGTGCCACCAACGACAGGGGCAAAAACATTCAGTACTTC. Protein: CATNDRGKNIQYF.

The chain couples TRBV2 to TRBJ2-7, with 8 nucleotides matching TRBD2. The CDR3 runs 15 residues. Trimming removed 4 bases from V and 5 bases from J; junction bases left unmatched: 10. Germline CDR1 reads SNHLY; CDR2 reads FYNNEI. The CDR3 reads CASSATSGEGDEQYF. The CDR3 bases are TGTGCCAGCAGTGCAACTAGCGGAGAGGGGGACGAGCAGTACTTC.

This clone has more than one count but fewer than ten. V gene TRBV3-1 (or the pseudogene TRBV3-2) combines with J gene TRBJ1-1; 7 bases map to TRBD1. The CDR3 is 14 residues long. V dropped 5 bases and J dropped 5; count of bases not matched to a gene: 8. Germline CDR1 is LGHDT and CDR2 is YNNKEL (reference sequence). CDR3 sequence reads: CASSFETGRTEAFF. For the CDR3, the DNA is TGTGCCAGCAGCTTTGAGACAGGGCGGACTGAAGCTTTCTTT.

The table lists this clone with a count of one. The chain employs TRBV2 and TRBJ2-1, with 8 bases lining up with TRBD2. V lost 5 bases to trimming and J lost 7 bases; unmatched junction nucleotides: 10. Germline loops: CDR1 SNHLY, CDR2 FYNNEI. CDR3 length: 15 amino acids. CDR3 sequence: CASSHESGRENEQFF. The CDR3 nucleotides read TGTGCCAGCAGTCACGAAAGCGGGAGAGAAAATGAGCAGTTCTTC.

The CDR3 sequence: CASSLYGTDTEAFF. The CDR3 nucleotides are TGCGCCAGCAGCTTGTACGGGACGGACACTGAAGCTTTCTTT. The rearrangement links TRBV5-1 to TRBJ1-1; D perhaps matches TRBD1 (5 bases). CDR1 and CDR2 (germline): SGHRS, YFSETQ. The V and J ends lost 1 base and 3 bases respectively, with 10 bases between them. This CDR3 region has 14 residues.

Regarding this clone: Distinct nucleotide sequences in the sample also encode this CDR3. This chain joins TRBV19 and TRBJ1-5; 9 bases agree with TRBD1. The CDR3 runs 14 residues. Germline CDR1 reads LNHDA; CDR2 reads SQIVND (reference sequence). Germline trimming cut 2 bases from V and 6 bases from J; bases unmatched to any gene: 2. The CDR3 sequence: CASSITGGGQPQHF. The CDR3 region has the DNA TGTGCCAGTAGTATAACAGGGGGCGGTCAGCCCCAGCATTTT.

The chain carries TRBV7-9 and TRBJ1-4; D is uncertain. The CDR3 extends over 14 amino acids. V gave up 5 bases and J gave up 4 bases, with 11 bases separating them. Germline V lookup: CDR1 SEHNR, CDR2 FQNEAQ (reference sequence). The CDR3 coding sequence is TGTGCCAGCAGCCAAGCCTCGCATAATGAAAAACTGTTTTTT. Amino acid sequence: CASSQASHNEKLFF.

CDR3 region: CATSRDSINQPQHF. The CDR3 DNA follows: TGTGCCACCAGCAGAGATTCTATCAATCAGCCCCAGCATTTT. This chain joins TRBV15 and TRBJ1-5; D uncertain. Germline values: CDR1 LNHNV, CDR2 YYDKDF (reference sequence). With 0 bases removed from V and 3 bases from J, the gap between germline ends came to 6 bases. This CDR3 is 14 amino acids long.

This chain links TRBV6-5 with TRBJ2-1; D may match TRBD1 or TRBD2 (5 bases each). The CDR3 length is 14 residues. Trimming shortened V by 9 bases and J by 0 bases, and 12 bases separated the two germline ends. Germline values: CDR1 MNHEY, CDR2 SVGAGI. CDR3 DNA sequence: TGTGCCAGTAGCCGGGACCCCTCCTACAATGAGCAGTTCTTC. This sequence encodes CASSRDPSYNEQFF.

The chain uses TRBV6-2 or TRBV6-3 and TRBJ2-7, with 8 bases lining up with TRBD2. Trimming at V came to 4 bases and at J to 2 bases, leaving 4 bases not matched to a gene. The V gene's germline CDR1 is MNHEY and CDR2 SVGEGT. The CDR3 is 14 residues long. CDR3 in DNA: TGTGCCAGCAGTTCCCATAGCGGGACCTACGAGCAGTACTTC. It is translated as CASSSHSGTYEQYF.